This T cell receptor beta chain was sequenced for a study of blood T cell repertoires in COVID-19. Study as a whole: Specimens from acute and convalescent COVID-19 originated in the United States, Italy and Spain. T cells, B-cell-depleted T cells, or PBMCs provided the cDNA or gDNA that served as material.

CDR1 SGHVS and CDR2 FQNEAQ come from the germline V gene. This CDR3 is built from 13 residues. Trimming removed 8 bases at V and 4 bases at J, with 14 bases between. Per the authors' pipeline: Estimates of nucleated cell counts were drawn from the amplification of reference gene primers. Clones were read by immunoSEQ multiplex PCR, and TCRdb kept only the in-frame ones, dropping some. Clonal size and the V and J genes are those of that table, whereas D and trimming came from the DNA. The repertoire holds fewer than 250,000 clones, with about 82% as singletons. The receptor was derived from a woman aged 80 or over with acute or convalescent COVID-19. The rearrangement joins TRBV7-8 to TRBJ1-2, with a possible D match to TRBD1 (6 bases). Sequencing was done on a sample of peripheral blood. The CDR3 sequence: CASAPGGGYGYTF. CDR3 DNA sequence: TGTGCCAGCGCACCGGGAGGGGGCTATGGCTACACCTTC.